This T cell receptor (beta chain) was recovered during a study of cytomegalovirus exposure and HLA in healthy donors (dated by TCRdb to the late 2010s). For context, the study as a whole: An earlier analysis of roughly 500 of the donors reported 250 to 350 Gb of sequence data and around 110 million unique TCR beta sequences obtained from about 170 million T cells. An early release that covered about 640 HLA-typed donors contained approximately 300 gigabases of sequencing data and 70 million to 100 million unique TCR sequences. Of the roughly 400 genotyped donors, 65% to 90% fell in the genetic ancestry cluster associated with self-reported Caucasian donors. The aim of the study was to test whether cataloging public T cell receptors could identify signatures of past pathogen exposure. The study used immunosequencing to profile the T cell repertoires of approximately 640 subjects and linked those repertoires to cytomegalovirus serostatus. Besides the first cohort of some 670 subjects, a separate validation cohort made up of 120 different subjects was used. The study combined high-throughput TCR immunosequencing, statistical association of individual TCRs with disease status, and machine learning to predict cytomegalovirus infection status. In a later analysis, previously published TCR beta repertoires from some 640 donors were re-analyzed and high-resolution HLA genotyping was added so that TCR occurrence patterns could be studied. Rather than drawing on any new phenotypic data, the later analysis identified candidate immune exposures from TCR beta sequences and the way those sequences occurred across donors. To decide whether each TCR beta V gene segment behaved as functional or pseudogenic, an earlier analysis of fewer than 750 of the donors relied on high-throughput TCR beta sequencing. Donor age, sex, ethnicity and CMV serostatus were compiled together with the repertoire data. A later genetic analysis took genome-wide SNP genotypes for about 55% of the roughly 670 donors and used that subset as a discovery cohort. All discovery cohort repertoires had been generated using a single sequencing platform. Both class I and class II loci were covered by HLA typing, at four-digit resolution. The number of typed donors differed by locus: about 620-640 for A, B, C, DRB1 and DQB1; approximately 530 for DQA1; 606 for DPA1; and 400 to 480 for DPB1. Roughly 5 DR-DQ haplotypes were handled as single units for association and clustering, since linkage in the cohort was strong. On average, approximately 250,000 unique TCR beta nucleotide sequences were sequenced per donor among a few hundred genotyped donors of the cohort, with 15% to 20% of those sequences being non-productive. Overall study outcomes, separate from this receptor: Strong co-occurrence of HLA alleles, especially DR and DQ, made assigning TCR associations to individual alleles difficult. The cohort was sequenced for TCR beta chains only, and without alpha or paired-chain data the features that could be detected were limited. In an earlier analysis of around 600 of the donors, most TCR beta V segments appeared in productive rearrangements about 87% or about 30% of the time, broadly matching IMGT annotations. A cluster of highly shared sequence variants was judged likely to represent a technical artifact of the sequencing pipeline. Compared with equally common non-associated chains, HLA-associated TCR beta chains in a later analysis were more clonally expanded and had lower generation probabilities. Some IMGT-functional V segments, including TRBV6-2 and TRBV6-3, could not be told apart with the 87-base-pair reads, so those segments were excluded. A later genetic analysis reported fewer N-insertions in productive TCRs among donors in an Asian-associated ancestry cluster than the roughly 700-donor mean. Immune exposure information for the cohort was limited to CMV serostatus. Presence/absence analyses assumed roughly uniform sequencing depth across donors, an assumption that may not hold. Across donors, most TCR sequences were observed very rarely, whereas some public TCRs were present in many individuals. In vitro tests confirmed that a few of the cytomegalovirus-associated TCR beta chains recognize cytomegalovirus antigens. Linkage disequilibrium might explain the correlated functional status among segregating V segments, but an unknown experimental factor could not be excluded. According to a later analysis, TCR association rates differed among HLA loci, with DRB1 alleles showing the most associated TCRs and HLA-C alleles showing the fewest. A later analysis associated about 16,000 TCR beta sequences with specific HLA alleles at a false discovery rate of 0.05. A further reported finding was that TCR beta sequences accurately predicted the HLA-A and HLA-B alleles for most subjects in the first cohort. The authors suggested that the approach could potentially be extended to other disease states and immunological phenotypes. Approximately 18 rarely observed V segments, including chromosome 9 orphons, were excluded from the earlier analysis of just under 600 of the donors because counts were too low. In a later genetic analysis, a missense DCLRE1C variant was associated with V-gene and J-gene trimming of TCR beta chains, and the association was replicated in an independent cohort. Because HLA typing was unavailable for some donors at each locus, only the typed subset was used in association tests. The study gave a list of over 150 TCR beta chains associated with cytomegalovirus. Most CMV-associated TCR beta chains appeared to be HLA-restricted in a later analysis, and the HLA associations seemed to be driven largely by CMV exposure. Several of the top co-occurrence clusters appeared to be linked to parvovirus B19, influenza, CMV and Epstein-Barr virus, according to a later analysis. The classifier was reported to diagnose cytomegalovirus status with high specificity and sensitivity in both the original and validation cohorts.

As concerns this clone: It lacks a known antigen. Nothing much larger sits one base from this clone, and base qualities are not available.

In total, roughly 670 healthy bone marrow donors made up the cohort. Cohort members were all nominally healthy when sampled, although unrecorded immune exposures were likely present. The donor tested CMV seronegative and was one of the 352 seronegative cohort members. A peripheral blood sample was collected from each donor, and TCR beta sequencing was performed on peripheral blood mononuclear cells. Genomic DNA was extracted from the blood cell samples with the Qiagen DNeasy Blood Extraction Kit. The library was obtained by the immunoSEQ multiplex PCR assay. For the multiplex PCR, a mixture combining 60 forward primers for TCR Vbeta segments and 13 reverse primers for TCR Jbeta segments was used. The CDR3 region of rearranged TCR beta genes was amplified from genomic DNA by a multiplex PCR assay. Amplified TCR beta libraries were sequenced as 87-base-pair reads on the Illumina HiSeq System. In the original analysis: A later analysis counted about 80 million unique TCR beta chains across the 670 or so repertoires, and 10 million to 11 million of these chains were shared by at least two donors. To remove PCR and sequencing errors, raw reads were error-corrected and collapsed into unique sequences using a nearest-neighbor algorithm that merged closely related sequences. Alignment of CDR3 sequences to IMGT reference sequences was used to assign V, D and J gene segments. For a sequence to be retained, at least a six-nucleotide match to both a V gene segment and a J gene segment was required. Rearrangements were called productive when the CDR3 lacked stop codons and stayed in frame with V and J; all others were non-productive. Following IMGT convention, CDR3 was defined as the stretch from the second conserved V-encoded cysteine to the conserved J-encoded phenylalanine. In an earlier analysis of around 600 of the donors, sequences lacking an unambiguous match to a single V gene segment were excluded. An earlier analysis of several hundred of the donors called V segments functional above 56.7% productive rearrangements and segregating when the between-donor standard deviation exceeded 5%. A statistical classification framework was developed to diagnose cytomegalovirus status using the catalog of TCR beta chain sequences. A later analysis assigned V and J genes by comparing TCR nucleotide sequences with IMGT/GENE-DB human TR gene sequences. In a later analysis, CDR3 sequences and most-parsimonious VDJ recombination scenarios were assigned using the TCRdist pipeline. In a later analysis, every TCR beta chain was defined by the combination of its CDR3 amino acid sequence and its V-gene family, and reads without a unique V-gene family were dropped. To address suspected cross-contamination and a sequencing artifact, a later analysis removed roughly 580 highly shared, low-generation-probability nucleotide sequences. In a later analysis, a clonal expansion index for each public chain was calculated from normalized within-repertoire ranks of inferred template counts. In a later analysis, generation probabilities were computed using a VDJ recombination model fitted to out-of-frame rearrangements, and the results were checked against IGoR. In a later analysis, hypergeometric tests were used to score TCR-TCR, TCR-HLA and TCR-CMV co-occurrence, with a repertoire-size bias correction applied to TCR pairs. To estimate false discovery rates, a later analysis permuted the HLA or CMV assignments 20 times. A later analysis grouped co-occurring TCRs with DBSCAN, adding TCRdist sequence similarity when clustering within HLA-allele-positive subsets. Repertoires with fewer than 30,000 or more than 120,000 public chains, plus five repertoires with anomalous nucleotide sharing, were excluded from co-occurrence clustering. TCRdb limited this immuneACCESS table to in-frame rearrangements with V and J called. A share of clones is missing; checked studies link under half to unresolved V genes, and the rest is unexplained. That table gives V, J and clone size, and the DNA gave D and trimming. This sample gives 150,000 to 250,000 clones in total; about 80% of them show up just once. Under 2% of the sample belongs to the ten largest clones.

Cut back by 2 bases and 2 bases, the V and J ends lie 11 bases apart. For CDR1 and CDR2, the germline V gene lists ENHRY and SYGVKD. The CDR3 starts with the cysteine, ends with the phenylalanine, and has 15 residues. The kept DNA is CDR3 alone, 45 bases in frame from the first base. What was sequenced was PBMCs. This sequence uses TRBV10-3 and TRBJ2-3; D gene: possibly TRBD2, on 5 matching bases. The TCR was taken from a man aged 25-40 years in good health and CMV-seronegative. The CDR3 reads as follows: CAISERRGITDTQYF. The DNA sequence is as follows: TGTGCCATCAGTGAGCGTAGAGGGATCACAGATACGCAGTATTTT.